This T cell receptor (beta chain) was profiled in a study of T cell changes during pregnancy in multiple sclerosis. TCRdb keeps only in-frame clones here, not all; method: immunoSEQ multiplex PCR. The sample has about 110,000 clones; roughly 92% are singletons. The sample was peripheral blood, taken in the third trimester of pregnancy. The sequence was collected from a female donor with multiple sclerosis, enrolled in a pregnancy study.

The CDR3 region has the DNA TGCGCCAGCAGAGGCGGGGCGAACACCGGGGAGCTGTTTTTT. Translated, it gives CASRGGANTGELFF. The chain couples TRBV10-2 to TRBJ2-2, with D maybe TRBD2 (6 bases). Germline CDR1 is WSHSY and CDR2 is SAAADI. This CDR3 is 14 amino acids long. Trimming cost V 6 bases and J 0 bases, with 8 bases left between them.